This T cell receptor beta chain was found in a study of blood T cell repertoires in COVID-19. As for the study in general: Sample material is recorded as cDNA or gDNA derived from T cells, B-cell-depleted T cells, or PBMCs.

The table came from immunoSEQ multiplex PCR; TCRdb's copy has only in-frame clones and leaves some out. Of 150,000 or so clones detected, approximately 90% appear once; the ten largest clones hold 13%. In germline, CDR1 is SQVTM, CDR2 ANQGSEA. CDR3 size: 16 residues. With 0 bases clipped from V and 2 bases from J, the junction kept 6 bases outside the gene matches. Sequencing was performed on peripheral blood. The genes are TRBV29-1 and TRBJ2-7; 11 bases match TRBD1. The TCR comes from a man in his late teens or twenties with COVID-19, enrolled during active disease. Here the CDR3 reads CSVEDSWGQGAYEQYF. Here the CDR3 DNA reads TGCAGCGTTGAAGATAGTTGGGGACAGGGGGCCTACGAGCAGTACTTC.